This T cell receptor (beta chain) appears in the sequencing data of a study of chemoradiotherapy in HPV16-positive cancers. Sequencing was performed with immunoSEQ multiplex PCR; in TCRdb, only in-frame clones are kept and a portion is missing. The repertoire holds fewer than 8,000 clones, around 90% seen once, with 2% to 3% in the top ten. This clone was seen more than once but under ten times. Germline CDR1 is SEHNR and CDR2 is FQNEAQ (reference sequence). This CDR3 comprises 15 residues. Trimming removed 0 bases from V and 5 bases from J, with 10 bases in between. The sequences come from tumor tissue, collected from a patient who underwent chemoradiotherapy. The chain uses TRBV7-9 and TRBJ1-4; D uncertain. The sequence derives from a human donor with HPV-associated anogenital cancer. The CDR3 region is CASSLAVLPNEKLFF. The DNA for the CDR3 is TGTGCCAGCAGCTTAGCGGTACTGCCGAATGAAAAACTGTTTTTT.